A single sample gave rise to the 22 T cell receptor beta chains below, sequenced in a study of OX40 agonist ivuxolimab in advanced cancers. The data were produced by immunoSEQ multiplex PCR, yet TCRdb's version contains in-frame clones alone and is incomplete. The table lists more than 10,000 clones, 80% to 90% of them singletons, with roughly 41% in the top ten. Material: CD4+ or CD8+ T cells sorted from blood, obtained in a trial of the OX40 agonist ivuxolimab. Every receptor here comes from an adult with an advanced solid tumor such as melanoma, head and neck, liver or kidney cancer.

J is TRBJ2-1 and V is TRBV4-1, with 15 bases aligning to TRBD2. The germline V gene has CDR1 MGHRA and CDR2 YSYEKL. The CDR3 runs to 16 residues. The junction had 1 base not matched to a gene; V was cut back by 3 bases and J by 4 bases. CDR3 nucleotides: TGCGCCAGCAGCCACGGACTAGCGGGAGGGTACAATGAGCAGTTCTTC. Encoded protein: CASSHGLAGGYNEQFF.

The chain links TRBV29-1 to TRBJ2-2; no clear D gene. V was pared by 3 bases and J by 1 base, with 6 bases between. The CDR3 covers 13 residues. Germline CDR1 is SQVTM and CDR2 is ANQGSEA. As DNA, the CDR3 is TGCAGCGTTGATGGGGAGAACACCGGGGAGCTGTTTTTT. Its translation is CSVDGENTGELFF.

Here the CDR3 DNA reads TGTGCCAGCAGCCCGGGCGGCGGCTCTGGAAACACCATATATTTT. It codes for CASSPGGGSGNTIYF. The chain is built from TRBV11-2 and TRBJ1-3; D call uncertain. The length of the CDR3 is 15 residues. The V end was cut by 5 bases, the J end by 0 bases, with 11 bases between. The germline V gene encodes CDR1 SGHAT and CDR2 FQNNGV.

CDR3 protein: CASSQSNTGELFF. CDR3 coding DNA: TGCGCCAGCAGCCAGTCGAACACCGGGGAGCTGTTTTTT. The J gene is TRBJ2-2, the V gene TRBV4-1; D is unresolved. Germline CDR1 MGHRA, CDR2 YSYEKL. CDR3 length: 13 amino acids. V lost 3 bases to trimming and J lost 0 bases, with 2 bases between them.

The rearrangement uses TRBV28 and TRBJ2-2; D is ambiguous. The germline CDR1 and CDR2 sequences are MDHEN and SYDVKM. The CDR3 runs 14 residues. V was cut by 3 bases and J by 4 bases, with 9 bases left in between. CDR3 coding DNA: TGTGCCAGCAGTTTGTCCGACCGCACCGGGGAGCTGTTTTTT. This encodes CASSLSDRTGELFF.

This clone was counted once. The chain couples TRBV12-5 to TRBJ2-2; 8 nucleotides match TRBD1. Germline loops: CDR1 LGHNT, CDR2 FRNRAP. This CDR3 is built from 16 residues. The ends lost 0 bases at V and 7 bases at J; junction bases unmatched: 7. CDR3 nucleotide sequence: TGTGCTAGTGGTTTGGTATTCGGACAGGGTGGCGGGGAGCTGTTTTTT. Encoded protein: CASGLVFGQGGGELFF.

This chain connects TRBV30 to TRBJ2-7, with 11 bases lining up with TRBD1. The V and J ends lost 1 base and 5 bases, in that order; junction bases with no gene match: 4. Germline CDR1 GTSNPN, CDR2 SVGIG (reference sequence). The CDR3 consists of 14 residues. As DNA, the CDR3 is TGTGCCTGGAGTGCCGGACAGGGGGCCAACGAGCAGTACTTC. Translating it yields CAWSAGQGANEQYF.

In DNA form, the CDR3 reads TGTGCCTGGTTAGAAATGATGAACACTGAAGCTTTCTTT. Its translation is CAWLEMMNTEAFF. The rearrangement joins TRBV30 to TRBJ1-1, with D hard to call. V was clipped by 5 bases and J by 0 bases, with 10 bases between them. This CDR3 region has 13 residues. Germline V gives CDR1 GTSNPN, CDR2 SVGIG (reference sequence).

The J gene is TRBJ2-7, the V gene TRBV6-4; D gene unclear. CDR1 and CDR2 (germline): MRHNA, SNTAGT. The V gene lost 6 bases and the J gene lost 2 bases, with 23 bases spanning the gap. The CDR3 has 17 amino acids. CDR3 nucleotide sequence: TGTGCCAGCAGGCCCAGGTACGGTTGGCCACAAGCCTACGAGCAGTACTTC. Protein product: CASRPRYGWPQAYEQYF.

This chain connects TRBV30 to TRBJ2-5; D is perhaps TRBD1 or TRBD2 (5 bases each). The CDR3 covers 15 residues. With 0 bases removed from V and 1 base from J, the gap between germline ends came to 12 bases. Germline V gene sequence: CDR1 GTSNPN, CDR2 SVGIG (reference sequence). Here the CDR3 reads CAWSVLGVTQETQYF. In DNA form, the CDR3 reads TGTGCCTGGAGTGTACTGGGGGTCACCCAAGAGACCCAGTACTTC.

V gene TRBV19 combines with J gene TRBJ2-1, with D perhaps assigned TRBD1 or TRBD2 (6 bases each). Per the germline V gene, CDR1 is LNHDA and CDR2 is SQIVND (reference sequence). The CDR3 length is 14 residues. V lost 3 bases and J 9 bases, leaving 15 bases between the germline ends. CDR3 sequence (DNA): TGTGCCAGTAGTATCTCGGGGGCAGGTCCTGAGCAGTTCTTC. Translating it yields CASSISGAGPEQFF. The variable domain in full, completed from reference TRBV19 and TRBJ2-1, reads DGGITQSPKYLFRKEGQNVTLSCEQNLNHDAMYWYRQDPGQGLRLIYYSQIVNDFQKGDIAEGYSVSREKKESFPLTVTSAQKNPTAFYLCASSISGAGPEQFFGPGTRLTVL.

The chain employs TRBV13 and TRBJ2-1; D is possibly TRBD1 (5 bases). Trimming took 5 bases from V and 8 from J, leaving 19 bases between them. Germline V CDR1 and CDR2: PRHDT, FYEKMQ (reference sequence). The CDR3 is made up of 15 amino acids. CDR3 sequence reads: CASSAYTQGWDEQFF. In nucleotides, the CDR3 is TGTGCCAGCAGCGCCTATACCCAGGGTTGGGATGAGCAGTTCTTC.

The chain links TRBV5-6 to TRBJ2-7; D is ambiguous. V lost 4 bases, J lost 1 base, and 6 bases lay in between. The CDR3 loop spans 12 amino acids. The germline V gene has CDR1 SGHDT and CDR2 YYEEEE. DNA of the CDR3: TGTGCCAGCAGCCTTCCTTCCTACGAGCAGTACTTC. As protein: CASSLPSYEQYF.

In DNA, the CDR3 is TGTGCCTGGAGCGCAATGGGCACAGATACGCAGTATTTT. Residues: CAWSAMGTDTQYF. The chain links TRBV30 to TRBJ2-3; D is unresolved. In germline, CDR1 is GTSNPN, CDR2 SVGIG (reference sequence). The CDR3 is 13 residues long. Trimming stripped 3 bases from V and 1 base from J, with 8 bases between.

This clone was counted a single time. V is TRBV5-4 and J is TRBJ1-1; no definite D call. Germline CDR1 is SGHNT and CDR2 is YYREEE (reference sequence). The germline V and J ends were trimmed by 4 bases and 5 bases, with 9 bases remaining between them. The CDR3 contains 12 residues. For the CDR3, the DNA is TGTGCCAGCAGCCCATCGGGGACTGAAGCTTTCTTT. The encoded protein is CASSPSGTEAFF. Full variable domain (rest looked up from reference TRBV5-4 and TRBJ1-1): ETGVTQSPTHLIKTRGQQVTLRCSSQSGHNTVSWYQQALGQGPQFIFQYYREEENGRGNFPPRFSGLQFPNYSSELNVNALELDDSALYLCASSPSGTEAFFGQGTRLTVV.

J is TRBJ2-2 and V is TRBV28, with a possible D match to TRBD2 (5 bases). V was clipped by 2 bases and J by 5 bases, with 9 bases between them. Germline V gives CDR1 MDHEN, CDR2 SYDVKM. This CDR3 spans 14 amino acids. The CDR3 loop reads CASSLQRLTGELFF. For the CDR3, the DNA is TGTGCCAGCAGTTTACAGCGGTTGACCGGGGAGCTGTTTTTT. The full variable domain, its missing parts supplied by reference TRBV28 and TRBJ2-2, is DVKVTQSSRYLVKRTGEKVFLECVQDMDHENMFWYRQDPGLGLRLIYFSYDVKMKEKGDIPEGYSVSREKKERFSLILESASTNQTSMYLCASSLQRLTGELFFGEGSRLTVL.

The DNA for the CDR3 is TGCGCCAGCAGCCTGGGGACAGGGACCTACGAGCAGTACTTC. Translating gives CASSLGTGTYEQYF. The rearrangement joins TRBV4-1 to TRBJ2-5; 9 positions match TRBD1. The closer fit of TRBJ2-7 to the DNA end suggests the J call may be wrong. The CDR3 extends over 14 amino acids. Per germline, CDR1 MGHRA and CDR2 YSYEKL.

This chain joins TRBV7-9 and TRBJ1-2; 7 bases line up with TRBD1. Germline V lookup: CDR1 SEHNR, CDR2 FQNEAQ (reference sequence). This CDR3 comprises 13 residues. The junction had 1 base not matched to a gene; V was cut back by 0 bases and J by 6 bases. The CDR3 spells CASSLAGGNGYTF. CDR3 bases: TGTGCCAGCAGCTTAGCAGGGGGCAATGGCTACACCTTC. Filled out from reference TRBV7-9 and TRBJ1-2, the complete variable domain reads DTGVSQNPRHKITKRGQNVTFRCDPISEHNRLYWYRQTLGQGPEFLTYFQNEAQLEKSRLLSDRFSAERPKGSFSTLEIQRTEQGDSAMYLCASSLAGGNGYTFGSGTRLTVV.

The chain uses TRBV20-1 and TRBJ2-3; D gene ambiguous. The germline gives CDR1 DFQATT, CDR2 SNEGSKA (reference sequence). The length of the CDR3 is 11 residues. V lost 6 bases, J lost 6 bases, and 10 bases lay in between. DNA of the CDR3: TGCAGTGCGCCCCAGCTGGATACGCAGTATTTT. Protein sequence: CSAPQLDTQYF.

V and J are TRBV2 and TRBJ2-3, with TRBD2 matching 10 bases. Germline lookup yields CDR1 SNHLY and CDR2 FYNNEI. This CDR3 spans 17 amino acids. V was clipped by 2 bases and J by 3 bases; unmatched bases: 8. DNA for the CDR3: TGTGCCAGCAGTGAAATGGTAGCGGGAGGCCCAACAGATACGCAGTATTTT. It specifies CASSEMVAGGPTDTQYF.

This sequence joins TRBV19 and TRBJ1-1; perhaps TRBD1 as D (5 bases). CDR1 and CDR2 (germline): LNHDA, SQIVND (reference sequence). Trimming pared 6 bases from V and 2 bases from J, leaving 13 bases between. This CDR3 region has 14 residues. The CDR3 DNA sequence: TGTGCCAGTAGCGCCGGGACGGGCAACACTGAAGCTTTCTTT. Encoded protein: CASSAGTGNTEAFF.

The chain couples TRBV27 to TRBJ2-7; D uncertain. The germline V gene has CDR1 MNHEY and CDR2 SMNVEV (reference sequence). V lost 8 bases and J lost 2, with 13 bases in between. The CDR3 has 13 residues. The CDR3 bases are TGTGCCAGCTCCGCGCTTGAGGCCTACGAGCAGTACTTC. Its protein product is CASSALEAYEQYF.